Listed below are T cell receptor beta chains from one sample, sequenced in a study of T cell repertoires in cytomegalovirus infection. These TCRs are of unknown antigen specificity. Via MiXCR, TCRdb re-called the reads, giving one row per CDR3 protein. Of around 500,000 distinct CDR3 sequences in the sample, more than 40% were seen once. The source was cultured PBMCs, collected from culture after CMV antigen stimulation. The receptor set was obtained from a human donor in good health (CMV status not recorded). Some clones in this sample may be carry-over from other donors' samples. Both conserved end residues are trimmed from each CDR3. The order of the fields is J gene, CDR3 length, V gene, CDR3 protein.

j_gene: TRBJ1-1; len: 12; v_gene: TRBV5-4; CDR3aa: ASSLGPAATEAF
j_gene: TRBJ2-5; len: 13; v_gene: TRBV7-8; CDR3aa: ASARIADLWETQY
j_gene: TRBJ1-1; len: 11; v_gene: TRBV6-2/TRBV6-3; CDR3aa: ASSPTVNTEAF
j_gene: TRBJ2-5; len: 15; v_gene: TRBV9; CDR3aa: ASSLGQGGGTQETQY
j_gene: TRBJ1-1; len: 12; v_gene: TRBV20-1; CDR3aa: SAPWENMNTEAF
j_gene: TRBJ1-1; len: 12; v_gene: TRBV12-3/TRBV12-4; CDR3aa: ASSLIGWSTEAF
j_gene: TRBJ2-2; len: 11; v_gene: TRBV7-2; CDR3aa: ASSLVTTGELF
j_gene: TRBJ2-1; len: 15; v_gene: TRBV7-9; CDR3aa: ASSLVSGGWKVNEQF
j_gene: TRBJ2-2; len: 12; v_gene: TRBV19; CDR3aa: ARRGTGVAGELF
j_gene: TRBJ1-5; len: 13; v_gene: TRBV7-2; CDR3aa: ASSLRGVQGQPQH
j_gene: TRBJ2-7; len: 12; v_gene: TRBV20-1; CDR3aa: SARDGQGVREQY
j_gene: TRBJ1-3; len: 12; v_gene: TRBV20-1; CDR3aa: SARAGGPGNTIY
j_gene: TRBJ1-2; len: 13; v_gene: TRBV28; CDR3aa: ASSLSPQGNYGYT
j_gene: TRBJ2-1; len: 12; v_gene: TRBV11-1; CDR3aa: ASSSGGRIYEQF
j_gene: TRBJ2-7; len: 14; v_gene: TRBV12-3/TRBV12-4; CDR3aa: ASSLAQDGRSYEQY
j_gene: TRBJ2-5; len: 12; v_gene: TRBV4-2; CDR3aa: ASSQGDVGETQY
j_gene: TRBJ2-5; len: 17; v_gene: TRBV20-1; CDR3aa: SATSSGANNILTGETQY
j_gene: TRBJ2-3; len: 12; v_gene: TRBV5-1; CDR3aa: ASSQGTSADTQY
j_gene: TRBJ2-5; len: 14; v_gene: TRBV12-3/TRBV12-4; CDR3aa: ASSLGVAGGQETQY
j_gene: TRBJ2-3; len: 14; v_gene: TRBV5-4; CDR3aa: ASRRTTSGASDTQY
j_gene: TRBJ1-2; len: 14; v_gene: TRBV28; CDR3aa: AGGGRTGTAAYGYT
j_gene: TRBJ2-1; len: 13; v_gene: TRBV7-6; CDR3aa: ASSFSSAAYNEQF
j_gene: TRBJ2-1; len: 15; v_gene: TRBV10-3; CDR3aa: AIKGTSGTYSYNEQF
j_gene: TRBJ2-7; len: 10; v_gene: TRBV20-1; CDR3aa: SATRLAREQY
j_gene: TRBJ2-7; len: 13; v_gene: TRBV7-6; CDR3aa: ASSQDRGQIYEQY
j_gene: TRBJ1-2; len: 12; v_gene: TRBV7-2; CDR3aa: ASSLGLRGLGYT
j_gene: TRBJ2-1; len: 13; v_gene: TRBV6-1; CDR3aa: ASSELAGHYNEQF
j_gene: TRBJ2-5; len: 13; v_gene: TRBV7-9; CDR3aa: ASSHGQGARGTQY
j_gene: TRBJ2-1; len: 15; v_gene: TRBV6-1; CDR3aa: ASRSPTSGGKRNEQF
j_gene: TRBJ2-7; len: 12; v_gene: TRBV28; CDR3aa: ASSSSDRSYEQY
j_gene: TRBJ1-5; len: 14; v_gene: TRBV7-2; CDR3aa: ASSLAYGARNQPQH
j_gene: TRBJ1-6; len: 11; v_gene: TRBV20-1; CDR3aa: SAGGEEGSPLH
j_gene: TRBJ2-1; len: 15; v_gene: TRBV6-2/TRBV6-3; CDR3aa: ASSRTLTSGSSNEQF
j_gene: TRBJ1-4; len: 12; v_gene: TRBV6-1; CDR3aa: ASSEGGGNEKLF
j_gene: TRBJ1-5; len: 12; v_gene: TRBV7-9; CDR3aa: ASSAVGTEQPQH
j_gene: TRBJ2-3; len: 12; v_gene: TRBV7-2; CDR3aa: ASSFGGTTDTQY
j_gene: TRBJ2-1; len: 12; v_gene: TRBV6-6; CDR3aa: AAARGRSYNEQF
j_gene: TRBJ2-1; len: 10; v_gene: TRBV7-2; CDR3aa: ASSLVGLAEF
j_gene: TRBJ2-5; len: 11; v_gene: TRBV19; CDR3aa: PSHGRSQETQY
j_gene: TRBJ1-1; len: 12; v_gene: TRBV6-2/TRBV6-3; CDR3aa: ASSEQGGSTEAF
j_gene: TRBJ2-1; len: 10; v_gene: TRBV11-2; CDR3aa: ASSLGGFGQF
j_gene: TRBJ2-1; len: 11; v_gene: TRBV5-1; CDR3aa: ASSLALNNEQF
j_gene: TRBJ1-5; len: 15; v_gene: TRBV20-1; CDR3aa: SASLVGAGYSNQPQH
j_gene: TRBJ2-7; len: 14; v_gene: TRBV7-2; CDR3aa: ASSLGHPGVGYEQY
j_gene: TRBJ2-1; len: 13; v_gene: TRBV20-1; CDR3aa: SAPVAGGHYNEQF
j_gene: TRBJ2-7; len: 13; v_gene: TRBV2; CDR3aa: ASSGLADPDYEQY
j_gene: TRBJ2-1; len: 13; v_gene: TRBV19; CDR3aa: ASSINPASGNEQF
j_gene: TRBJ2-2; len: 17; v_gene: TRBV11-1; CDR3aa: ASSFLAHSGGTNTGELF
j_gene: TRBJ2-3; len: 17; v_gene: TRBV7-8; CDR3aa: ASSSSPPGLVSSADTQY
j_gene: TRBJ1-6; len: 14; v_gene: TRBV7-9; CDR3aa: ASSQSRGLYNSPLH
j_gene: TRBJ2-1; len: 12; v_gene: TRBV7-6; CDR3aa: ASSSRFVINEQF
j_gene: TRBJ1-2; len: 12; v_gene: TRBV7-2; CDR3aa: ASSSPQVDYGYT
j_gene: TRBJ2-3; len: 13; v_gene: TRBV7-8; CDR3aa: ASSLEENLAGSQY